The 21 T cell receptor beta chains given below trace back to one sample, sequenced in a study of a mutant IDH1 vaccine in newly diagnosed glioma. This table comes from immunoSEQ multiplex PCR, and its TCRdb copy is limited to in-frame clones, with some not included. The data contain about 56,000 clones, roughly 75% of them seen just once; the ten biggest clones take up 5% to 6.5%. No antigens are known for them. The time point: week 47, end of study. Doses consisted of 300 ug of mutant IDH1 20-mer peptide each, paired with topical imiquimod. The sample here was PBMCs, taken from a glioma patient whose treatment included an IDH1 peptide vaccine. The receptor source for this set is a man over 45 with glioma.

The chain combines TRBV7-2 with TRBJ2-2, with 9 nucleotides matching TRBD2. Unmatched junction bases numbered 7, after V lost 4 bases and J lost 1 base. The germline V gene has CDR1 SGHTA and CDR2 FQGNSA. The CDR3 extends over 17 amino acids. The CDR3 DNA reads as TGTGCCAGCAGCTGGCGAGCGGGGGGTTTGAACACCGGGGAGCTGTTTTTT. Translation: CASSWRAGGLNTGELFF.

The CDR3 sequence is CATSLPVGSEQYF. The CDR3 coding sequence is TGTGCCACCAGCCTCCCGGTGGGGTCCGAGCAGTACTTC. The genes are TRBV15 and TRBJ2-7; D is ambiguous. The V end was cut by 5 bases, the J end by 6 bases, with 14 bases between. This CDR3 has 13 residues. Germline assignment: CDR1 LNHNV and CDR2 YYDKDF (reference sequence).

The V call is TRBV9, the J call TRBJ2-2; D is perhaps TRBD2 (7 bases). Germline values: CDR1 SGDLS, CDR2 YYNGEE. V was pared by 2 bases and J by 5 bases, with 13 bases between. The CDR3 length is 15 residues. CDR3 in DNA: TGTGCCAGCAGCGTTCGGGGGGCTGGGACCGGGGAGCTGTTTTTT. Its translation: CASSVRGAGTGELFF. The variable domain in full, with the rest retrieved from reference TRBV9 and TRBJ2-2, is DSGVTQTPKHLITATGQRVTLRCSPRSGDLSVYWYQQSLDQGLQFLIQYYNGEERAKGNILERFSAQQFPDLHSELNLSSLELGDSALYFCASSVRGAGTGELFFGEGSRLTVL.

The chain couples TRBV5-6 to TRBJ2-7; D is possibly TRBD1 or TRBD2 (6 bases each). Trimming took off 4 bases at V and 4 bases at J, with 12 bases between the two ends. Germline V CDR1 and CDR2: SGHDT, YYEEEE. This CDR3 is built from 13 residues. In DNA, the CDR3 is TGTGCCAGCAGCAGGGGGGAGGCGTACGAGCAGTACTTC. This encodes CASSRGEAYEQYF.

The gene calls are TRBV9 and TRBJ2-2; D is perhaps TRBD2 (5 bases). CDR1 SGDLS and CDR2 YYNGEE come from the germline V gene. The CDR3 is 15 residues long. With 1 base removed from V and 4 bases from J, the gap between germline ends came to 11 bases. CDR3 sequence reads: CASSVWGEATGELFF. The CDR3 region has the DNA TGTGCCAGCAGCGTATGGGGAGAGGCCACCGGGGAGCTGTTTTTT.

The chain couples TRBV2 to TRBJ2-5; a weak D match, TRBD2 (6 bases). Trimming took off 8 bases at V and 4 bases at J, with 14 bases between the two ends. The CDR3 loop spans 13 amino acids. CDR1 is SNHLY and CDR2 is FYNNEI in the germline V gene. The CDR3 DNA sequence: TGTGCCAGCGGGCTGGGGAGGAGAGAGACCCAGTACTTC. Its protein is CASGLGRRETQYF.

The V gene is TRBV2, the J gene TRBJ2-5; D not resolved. The germline CDR1 and CDR2 sequences are SNHLY and FYNNEI. This CDR3 has 12 amino acids. V lost 7 bases, J lost 4 bases, and 10 bases lay in between. This CDR3 reads CASKAERETQYF. The CDR3 DNA reads TGTGCCAGCAAGGCCGAGCGAGAGACCCAGTACTTC.

The V gene is TRBV11-3, the J gene TRBJ1-4, with a possible D match to TRBD1 (6 bases). CDR3 size: 16 residues. Germline V CDR1 and CDR2: SGHNT, YENEEA. Trimming took off 0 bases at V and 11 bases at J, with 19 bases between the two ends. The DNA of the CDR3 is TGTGCCAGCAGCTTAGAAGGACAGTCTGGGTTAGAGAAACTGTTTTTT. Translation gives CASSLEGQSGLEKLFF.

V usage is TRBV4-2 and J usage is TRBJ2-3; weak D call: TRBD1 (7 bases). CDR1 LGHNA and CDR2 YNFKEQ come from the germline V gene. The CDR3 is 15 amino acids. V lost 1 base and J lost 5, with 13 bases in between. This CDR3 reads CASSQARRGVDTQYF. DNA of the CDR3: TGTGCCAGCAGCCAAGCTCGCAGGGGGGTAGATACGCAGTATTTT.

V and J are TRBV6-6 and TRBJ1-5; 9 nucleotides align to TRBD1. CDR1 is MNHNY and CDR2 is SVGAGI in the germline V gene (reference sequence). The CDR3 runs to 14 residues. V lost 7 bases and J lost 5; bases outside the gene matches: 6. The CDR3 region has the DNA TGTGCCAGCAAAGGACAGGGGAACCATCAGCCCCAGCATTTT. Translating it yields CASKGQGNHQPQHF.

The CDR3 reads CASSGTGGGHSGNTIYF. CDR3 bases: TGTGCCAGCAGCGGTACAGGGGGCGGCCACTCTGGAAACACCATATATTTT. The rearrangement joins TRBV5-6 to TRBJ1-3; 9 bases align to TRBD1. Germline CDR1 reads SGHDT; CDR2 reads YYEEEE. V trimming: 4 bases; J trimming: 0 bases; junction bases outside the gene matches: 8. The CDR3 is 17 amino acids.

This clone was recorded only once. The chain couples TRBV6-6 to TRBJ2-6, with D maybe TRBD1 (6 bases). The CDR3 has 15 amino acids. CDR1 MNHNY and CDR2 SVGAGI come from the germline V gene (reference sequence). V lost 10 bases to trimming and J lost 0 bases, with 13 bases between them. The CDR3 spells CATMDSHSGANVLTF. The CDR3 bases are TGTGCCACTATGGACAGCCACTCTGGGGCCAACGTCCTGACTTTC.

This clone was counted a few times. The J gene is TRBJ1-5, the V gene TRBV12-5, with D possibly being TRBD1 (5 bases). CDR1 is LGHNT and CDR2 is FRNRAP in the germline V gene. Trimming stripped 7 bases from V and 4 bases from J, with 8 bases between. This CDR3 is built from 12 residues. The CDR3 sequence: CASAWGNQPQHF. CDR3 nucleotides: TGTGCTAGTGCTTGGGGGAATCAGCCCCAGCATTTT.

The chain combines TRBV29-1 with TRBJ1-2; D is unresolved. Germline CDR1 and CDR2: SQVTM and ANQGSEA. The CDR3 extends over 11 amino acids. V lost 4 bases, J lost 3 bases, and 6 bases lay in between. The CDR3 DNA reads as TGCAGCGTTGGGGGAGACTATGGCTACACCTTC. It specifies CSVGGDYGYTF.

This chain connects TRBV2 to TRBJ2-3, with D perhaps TRBD2 (5 bases). The germline V gene encodes CDR1 SNHLY and CDR2 FYNNEI. Trimming cost V 4 bases and J 4 bases, with 9 bases left between them. CDR3 length: 13 residues. Here the CDR3 DNA reads TGTGCCAGCAGTGGAGGGCTTCCAGATACGCAGTATTTT. It yields the protein CASSGGLPDTQYF.

The CDR3 sequence is CASSLTPTNTGELFF. CDR3 DNA: TGCGCCAGCAGCTTGACACCTACGAACACCGGGGAGCTGTTTTTT. The chain combines TRBV5-1 with TRBJ2-2; no clear D gene. Trimming removed 1 base at V and 0 bases at J, with 7 bases between. The germline gives CDR1 SGHRS, CDR2 YFSETQ. This CDR3 is built from 15 residues.

V gene TRBV30 combines with J gene TRBJ2-1; D is perhaps TRBD1 or TRBD2 (5 bases each). Germline V gives CDR1 GTSNPN, CDR2 SVGIG (reference sequence). Deletions cut 1 base from V and 5 bases from J, with 6 bases between. The CDR3 consists of 12 residues. The CDR3 spells CAWSGGNNEQFF. CDR3 DNA sequence: TGTGCCTGGAGTGGGGGGAACAATGAGCAGTTCTTC.

The CDR3: CAIRAGISGGAETQYF. CDR3 coding DNA: TGTGCCATCAGGGCCGGGATTAGCGGGGGCGCAGAGACCCAGTACTTC. This sequence joins TRBV10-3 and TRBJ2-5, with TRBD2 matching 9 bases. Germline CDR1 reads ENHRY; CDR2 reads SYGVKD. The V segment lost 6 bases and the J segment 4 bases; nucleotides outside the gene matches: 12. The CDR3 contains 16 residues.

The chain uses TRBV6-1 and TRBJ2-7, with D tentatively TRBD2 (5 bases). Germline loops: CDR1 MNHNS, CDR2 SASEGT. The CDR3 sequence is 14 residues long. V lost 7 bases and J lost 5, with 18 bases in between. CDR3 region: CASTEWGEVDEQYF. CDR3 DNA sequence: TGTGCCAGCACCGAATGGGGAGAGGTGGACGAGCAGTACTTC.

The chain recombines TRBV5-4 with TRBJ2-1; tentative D call: TRBD2 (5 bases). The V gene lost 2 bases and the J gene lost 3 bases, with 15 bases spanning the gap. The CDR3 totals 16 residues. CDR1 is SGHNT and CDR2 is YYREEE in the germline V gene (reference sequence). CDR3 in DNA: TGTGCCAGCAGCTTAGGAGGAGAGGAAGACTACAATGAGCAGTTCTTC. It translates to CASSLGGEEDYNEQFF.

This clone was seen a handful of times. The rearrangement uses TRBV29-1 and TRBJ2-3, with a weak D call TRBD2 (5 bases). Per germline, CDR1 SQVTM and CDR2 ANQGSEA. Trimming pared 7 bases from V and 2 bases from J, leaving 7 bases between. This CDR3 contains 11 residues. The chain's CDR3 is CSDGVTDTQYF. In DNA, the CDR3 is TGCAGCGACGGGGTCACAGATACGCAGTATTTT.